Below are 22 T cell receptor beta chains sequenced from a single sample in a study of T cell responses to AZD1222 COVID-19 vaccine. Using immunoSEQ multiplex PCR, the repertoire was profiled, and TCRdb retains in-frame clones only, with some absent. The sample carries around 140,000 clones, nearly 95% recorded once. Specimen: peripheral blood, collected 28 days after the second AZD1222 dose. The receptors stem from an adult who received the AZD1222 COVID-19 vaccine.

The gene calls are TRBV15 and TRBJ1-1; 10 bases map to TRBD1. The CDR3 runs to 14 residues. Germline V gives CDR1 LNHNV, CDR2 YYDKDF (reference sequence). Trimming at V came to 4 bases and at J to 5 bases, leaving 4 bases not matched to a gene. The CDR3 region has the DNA TGTGCCACCAGCACCGACAGGGGGCAAACTGAAGCTTTCTTT. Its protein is CATSTDRGQTEAFF. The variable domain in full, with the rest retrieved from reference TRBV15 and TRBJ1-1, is DAMVIQNPRYQVTQFGKPVTLSCSQTLNHNVMYWYQQKSSQAPKLLFHYYDKDFNNEADTPDNFQSRRPNTSFCFLDIRSPGLGDTAMYLCATSTDRGQTEAFFGQGTRLTVV.

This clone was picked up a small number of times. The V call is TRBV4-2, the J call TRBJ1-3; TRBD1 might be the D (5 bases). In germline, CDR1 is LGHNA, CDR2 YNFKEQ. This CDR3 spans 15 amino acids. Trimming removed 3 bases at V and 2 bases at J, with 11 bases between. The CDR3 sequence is CASSQSQGAGNTIYF. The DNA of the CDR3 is TGTGCCAGCAGCCAGAGCCAAGGGGCTGGAAACACCATATATTTT.

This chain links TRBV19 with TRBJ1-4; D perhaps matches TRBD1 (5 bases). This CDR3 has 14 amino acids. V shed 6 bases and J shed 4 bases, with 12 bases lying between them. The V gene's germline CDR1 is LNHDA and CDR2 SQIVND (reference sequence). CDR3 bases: TGTGCCAGTAGCCCTCTGGGGGGTAATGAAAAACTGTTTTTT. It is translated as CASSPLGGNEKLFF.

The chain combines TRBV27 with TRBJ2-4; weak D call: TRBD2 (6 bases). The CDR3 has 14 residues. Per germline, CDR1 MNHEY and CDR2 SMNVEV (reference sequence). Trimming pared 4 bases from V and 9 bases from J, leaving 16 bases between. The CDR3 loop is CASSSLAMKGIQYF. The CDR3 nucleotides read TGTGCCAGCAGTTCTCTAGCGATGAAAGGCATTCAGTACTTC.

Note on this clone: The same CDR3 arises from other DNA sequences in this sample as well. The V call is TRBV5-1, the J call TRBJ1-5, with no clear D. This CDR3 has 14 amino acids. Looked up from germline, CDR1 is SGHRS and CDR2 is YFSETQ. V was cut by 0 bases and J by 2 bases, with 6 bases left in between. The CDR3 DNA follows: TGCGCCAGCAGCTTGGCCCCTGGCAATCAGCCCCAGCATTTT. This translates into CASSLAPGNQPQHF.

CDR3 in DNA: TGTGCCAGCAGCCCGCAGGACGCAGGCACCGGGGAGCTGTTTTTT. This gives the protein CASSPQDAGTGELFF. This sequence joins TRBV7-2 and TRBJ2-2; D unresolved. This CDR3 has 15 amino acids. Looked up from germline, CDR1 is SGHTA and CDR2 is FQGNSA. Trimming cost V 5 bases and J 4 bases, with 14 bases left between them.

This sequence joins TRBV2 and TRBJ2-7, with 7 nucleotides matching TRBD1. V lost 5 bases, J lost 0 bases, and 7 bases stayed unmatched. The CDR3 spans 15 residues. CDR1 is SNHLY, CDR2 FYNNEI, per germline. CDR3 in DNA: TGTGCCAGCAGTATAGGACAGGCTAGCTCCTACGAGCAGTACTTC. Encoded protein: CASSIGQASSYEQYF.

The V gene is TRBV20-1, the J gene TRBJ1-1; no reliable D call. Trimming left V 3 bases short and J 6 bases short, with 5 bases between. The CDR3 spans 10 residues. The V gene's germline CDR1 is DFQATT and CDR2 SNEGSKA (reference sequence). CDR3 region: CSARESEAFF. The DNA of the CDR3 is TGCAGTGCTAGGGAGTCTGAAGCTTTCTTT.

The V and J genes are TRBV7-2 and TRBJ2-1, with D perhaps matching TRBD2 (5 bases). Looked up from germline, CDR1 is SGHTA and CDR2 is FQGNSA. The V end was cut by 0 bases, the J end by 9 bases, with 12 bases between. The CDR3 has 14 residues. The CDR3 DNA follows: TGTGCCAGCAGCTTAGCGGAAGGACTGTCTGAGCAGTTCTTC. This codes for CASSLAEGLSEQFF.

CDR3 sequence reads: CASSLMGESETQYF. CDR3 in DNA: TGCGCCAGCAGCTTGATGGGGGAGTCGGAGACCCAGTACTTC. This sequence joins TRBV5-1 and TRBJ2-5, with D tentatively TRBD1 or TRBD2 (5 bases each). Germline assignment: CDR1 SGHRS and CDR2 YFSETQ. Trimming removed 1 base at V and 5 bases at J, with 12 bases between. There are 14 residues in the CDR3. Together with reference TRBV5-1 and TRBJ2-5, the CDR3 gives the full variable domain: KAGVTQTPRYLIKTRGQQVTLSCSPISGHRSVSWYQQTPGQGLQFLFEYFSETQRNKGNFPGRFSGRQFSNSRSEMNVSTLELGDSALYLCASSLMGESETQYFGPGTRLLVL.

CDR3 loop: CASSFDRAGYEKLFF. DNA for the CDR3: TGTGCCAGCAGCTTTGATAGGGCAGGGTATGAAAAACTGTTTTTT. The rearrangement uses TRBV12-1 and TRBJ1-4; the D call TRBD1 from the table was never checked on the DNA. TRBV12-1 is a pseudogene segment. This CDR3 is built from 15 residues.

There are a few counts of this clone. CDR3 coding DNA: TGCGCCAGCAGCCAAGCGAGAACAGGGAGAGACGAGCAGTACTTC. Amino acid sequence: CASSQARTGRDEQYF. V is TRBV4-3 and J is TRBJ2-7, with D maybe TRBD1 (6 bases). The germline V gene has CDR1 LGHNA and CDR2 YSLEER. The CDR3 sequence is 15 residues long. The ends were cut back, 1 base at V and 5 bases at J, with 15 bases in the middle.

CDR3 DNA: TGTGCCAGCAGCTTAGGCGGGTCGGGAACTGAAGCTTTCTTT. Protein: CASSLGGSGTEAFF. The chain combines TRBV13 with TRBJ1-1; D call uncertain. CDR1 PRHDT and CDR2 FYEKMQ come from the germline V gene (reference sequence). The CDR3 loop spans 14 amino acids. V lost 0 bases and J lost 5, with 10 bases in between. The variable domain in full, with the rest retrieved from reference TRBV13 and TRBJ1-1, is AAGVIQSPRHLIKEKRETATLKCYPIPRHDTVYWYQQGPGQDPQFLISFYEKMQSDKGSIPDRFSAQQFSDYHSELNMSSLELGDSALYFCASSLGGSGTEAFFGQGTRLTVV.

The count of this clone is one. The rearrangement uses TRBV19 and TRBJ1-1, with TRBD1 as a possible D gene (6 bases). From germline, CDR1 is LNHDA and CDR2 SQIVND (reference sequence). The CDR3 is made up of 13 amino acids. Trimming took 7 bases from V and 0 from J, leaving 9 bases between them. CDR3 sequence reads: CASIDRMNTEAFF. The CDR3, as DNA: TGTGCCAGTATCGACAGGATGAACACTGAAGCTTTCTTT.

CDR3 in amino acids: CASSFMTGASGNTIYF. The CDR3 coding sequence is TGTGCCAGCAGTTTCATGACAGGGGCCTCTGGAAACACCATATATTTT. The chain has TRBV27 and TRBJ1-3; TRBD1 aligns across 8 bases. The CDR3 length is 16 residues. The germline V gene encodes CDR1 MNHEY and CDR2 SMNVEV (reference sequence). The ends lost 3 bases at V and 0 bases at J; junction bases unmatched: 4.

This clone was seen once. CDR3: CASSLAASAQETQYF. For the CDR3, the DNA is TGCGCCAGCAGCTTGGCCGCTAGCGCGCAAGAGACCCAGTACTTC. V and J are TRBV5-1 and TRBJ2-5, with a possible D match to TRBD2 (6 bases). The ends were cut back, 0 bases at V and 2 bases at J, with 11 bases in the middle. CDR3 length equals 15 residues. Germline CDR1 is SGHRS and CDR2 is YFSETQ.

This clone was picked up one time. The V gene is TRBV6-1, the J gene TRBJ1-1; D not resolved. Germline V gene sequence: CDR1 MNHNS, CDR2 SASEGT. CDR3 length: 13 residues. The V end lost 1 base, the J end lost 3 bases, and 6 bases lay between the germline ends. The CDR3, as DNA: TGTGCCAGCAGTGAAGTATCGGACACTGAAGCTTTCTTT. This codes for CASSEVSDTEAFF.

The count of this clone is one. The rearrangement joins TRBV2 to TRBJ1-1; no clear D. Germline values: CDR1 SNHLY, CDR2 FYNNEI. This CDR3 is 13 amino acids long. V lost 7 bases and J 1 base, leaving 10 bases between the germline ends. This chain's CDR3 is CASTFRGNTEAFF. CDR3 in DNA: TGTGCCAGCACGTTCCGGGGGAACACTGAAGCTTTCTTT.

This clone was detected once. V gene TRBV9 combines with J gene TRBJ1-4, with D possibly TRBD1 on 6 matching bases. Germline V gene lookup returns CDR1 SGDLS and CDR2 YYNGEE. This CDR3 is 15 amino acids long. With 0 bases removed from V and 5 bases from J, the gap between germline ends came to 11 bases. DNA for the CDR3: TGTGCCAGCAGCGTAGCCCCCGGGACAAATGAAAAACTGTTTTTT. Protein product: CASSVAPGTNEKLFF.

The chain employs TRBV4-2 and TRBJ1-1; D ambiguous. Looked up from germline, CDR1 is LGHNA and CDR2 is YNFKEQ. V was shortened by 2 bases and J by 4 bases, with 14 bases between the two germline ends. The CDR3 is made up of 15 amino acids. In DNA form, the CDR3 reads TGTGCCAGCAGCCAAAACGCCCCTTTAGGCACTGAAGCTTTCTTT. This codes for CASSQNAPLGTEAFF.

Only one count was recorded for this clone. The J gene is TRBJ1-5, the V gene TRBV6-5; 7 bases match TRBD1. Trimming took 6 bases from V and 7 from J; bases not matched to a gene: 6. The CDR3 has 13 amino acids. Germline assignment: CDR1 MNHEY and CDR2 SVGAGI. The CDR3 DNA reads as TGTGCCAGCAGCTGGGACAGACTACAGCCCCAGCATTTT. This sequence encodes CASSWDRLQPQHF.

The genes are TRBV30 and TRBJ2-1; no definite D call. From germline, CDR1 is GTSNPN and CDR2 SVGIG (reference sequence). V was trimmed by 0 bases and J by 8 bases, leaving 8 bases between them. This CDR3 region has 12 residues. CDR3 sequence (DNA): TGTGCCTGGAGTGTAAATGTACATGAGCAGTTCTTC. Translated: CAWSVNVHEQFF. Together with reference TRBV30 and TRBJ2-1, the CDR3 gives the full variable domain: SQTIHQWPATLVQPVGSPLSLECTVEGTSNPNLYWYRQAAGRGLQLLFYSVGIGQISSEVPQNLSASRPQDRQFILSSKKLLLSDSGFYLCAWSVNVHEQFFGPGTRLTVL.